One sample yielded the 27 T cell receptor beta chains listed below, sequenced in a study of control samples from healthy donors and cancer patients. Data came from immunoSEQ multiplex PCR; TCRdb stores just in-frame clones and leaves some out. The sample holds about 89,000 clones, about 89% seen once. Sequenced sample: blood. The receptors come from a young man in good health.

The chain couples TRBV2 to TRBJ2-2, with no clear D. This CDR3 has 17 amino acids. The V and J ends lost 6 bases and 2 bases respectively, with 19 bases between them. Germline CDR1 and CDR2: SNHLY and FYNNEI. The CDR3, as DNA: TGTGCCAGCAGGCACCGGCCACAATACCTAAACACCGGGGAGCTGTTTTTT. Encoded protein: CASRHRPQYLNTGELFF.

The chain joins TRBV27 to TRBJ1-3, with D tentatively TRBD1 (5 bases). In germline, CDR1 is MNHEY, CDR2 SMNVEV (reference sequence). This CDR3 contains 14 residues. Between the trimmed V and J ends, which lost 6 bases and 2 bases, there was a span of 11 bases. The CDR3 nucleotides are TGTGCCAGCAGCTCAGGGACCACTGGAAACACCATATATTTT. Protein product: CASSSGTTGNTIYF.

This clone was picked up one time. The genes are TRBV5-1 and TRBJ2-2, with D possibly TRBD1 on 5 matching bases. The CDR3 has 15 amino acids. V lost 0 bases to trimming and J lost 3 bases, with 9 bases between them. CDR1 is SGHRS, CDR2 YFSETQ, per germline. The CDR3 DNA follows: TGCGCCAGCAGCTTGGGGGGCGTTGACACCGGGGAGCTGTTTTTT. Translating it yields CASSLGGVDTGELFF.

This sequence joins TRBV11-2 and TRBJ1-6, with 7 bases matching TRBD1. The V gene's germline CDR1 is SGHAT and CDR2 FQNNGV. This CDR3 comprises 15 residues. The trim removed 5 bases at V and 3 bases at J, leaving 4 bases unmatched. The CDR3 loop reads CASSPRDSYNSPLHF. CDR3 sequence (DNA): TGTGCCAGCAGCCCCCGGGACAGCTATAATTCACCCCTCCACTTT.

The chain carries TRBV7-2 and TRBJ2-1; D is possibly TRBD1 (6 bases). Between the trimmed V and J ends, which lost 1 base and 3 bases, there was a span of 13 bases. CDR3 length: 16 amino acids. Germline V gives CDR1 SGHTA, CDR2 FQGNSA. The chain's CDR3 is CASSLEGLQGYNEQFF. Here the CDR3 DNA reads TGTGCCAGCAGCTTAGAGGGGTTACAGGGCTACAATGAGCAGTTCTTC.

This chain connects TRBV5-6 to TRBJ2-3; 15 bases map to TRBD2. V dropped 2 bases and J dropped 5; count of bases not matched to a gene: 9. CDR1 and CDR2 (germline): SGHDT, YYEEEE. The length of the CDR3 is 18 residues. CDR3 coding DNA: TGTGCCAGCAGCTTTAGGGGACTAGCGGGGGGCCGGGGAGATACGCAGTATTTT. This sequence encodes CASSFRGLAGGRGDTQYF.

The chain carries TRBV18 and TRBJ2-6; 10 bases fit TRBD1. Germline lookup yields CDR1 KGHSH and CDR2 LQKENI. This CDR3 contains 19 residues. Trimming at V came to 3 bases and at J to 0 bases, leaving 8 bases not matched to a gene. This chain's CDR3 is CASSPGTGVKGSGANVLTF. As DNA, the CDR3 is TGTGCCAGCTCACCCGGGACAGGGGTAAAAGGCTCTGGGGCCAACGTCCTGACTTTC. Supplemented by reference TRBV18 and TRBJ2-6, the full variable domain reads NAGVMQNPRHLVRRRGQEARLRCSPMKGHSHVYWYRQLPEEGLKFMVYLQKENIIDESGMPKERFSAEFPKEGPSILRIQQVVRGDSAAYFCASSPGTGVKGSGANVLTFGAGSRLTVL.

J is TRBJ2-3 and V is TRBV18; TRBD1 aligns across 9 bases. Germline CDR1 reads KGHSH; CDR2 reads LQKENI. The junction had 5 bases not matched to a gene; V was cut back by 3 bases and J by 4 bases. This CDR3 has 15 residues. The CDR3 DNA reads TGTGCCAGCTCACCTAGGACAGGGGCGGCAGATACGCAGTATTTT. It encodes CASSPRTGAADTQYF.

CDR3 in amino acids: CSVDGTGSSYNEQFF. DNA of the CDR3: TGCAGCGTAGACGGGACAGGGAGCTCCTACAATGAGCAGTTCTTC. This chain links TRBV29-1 with TRBJ2-1, with TRBD1 identical over 9 bases. Per germline, CDR1 SQVTM and CDR2 ANQGSEA. This CDR3 region has 15 residues. With V trimmed by 6 bases and J by 0 bases, 6 bases remained unmatched.

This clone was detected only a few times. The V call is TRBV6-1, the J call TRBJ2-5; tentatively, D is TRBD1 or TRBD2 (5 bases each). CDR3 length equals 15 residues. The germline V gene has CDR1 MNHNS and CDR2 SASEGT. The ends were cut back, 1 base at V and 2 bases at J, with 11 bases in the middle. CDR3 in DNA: TGTGCCAGCAGTGAAGATTGGTGGGGGCAAGAGACCCAGTACTTC. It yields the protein CASSEDWWGQETQYF.

The CDR3 nucleotides are TGCGCCAGCAGCCCGAGACAGGGCGGGATCACTGAAGCTTTCTTT. As protein: CASSPRQGGITEAFF. This sequence joins TRBV4-1 and TRBJ1-1; 7 bases agree with TRBD1. J was trimmed by 4 bases and V by 4 bases; bases with no gene match: 9. The CDR3 has 15 amino acids. Germline V gene sequence: CDR1 MGHRA, CDR2 YSYEKL.

The DNA for the CDR3 is TGTGCCAGCAGTTGGGTCCTGCGGGAGACCCAGTACTTC. It is translated as CASSWVLRETQYF. The rearrangement uses TRBV12-3 or TRBV12-4 and TRBJ2-5; D gene unclear. Trimming took off 4 bases at V and 5 bases at J, with 11 bases between the two ends. The CDR3 totals 13 residues.

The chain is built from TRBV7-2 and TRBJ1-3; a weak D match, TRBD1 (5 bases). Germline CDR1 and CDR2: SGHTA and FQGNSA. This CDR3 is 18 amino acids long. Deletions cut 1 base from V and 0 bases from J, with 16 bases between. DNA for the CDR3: TGTGCCAGCAGCTTAGTGTCGGGCGGGGGGAACTCTGGAAACACCATATATTTT. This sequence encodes CASSLVSGGGNSGNTIYF. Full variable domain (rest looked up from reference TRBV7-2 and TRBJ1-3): GAGVSQSPSNKVTEKGKDVELRCDPISGHTALYWYRQSLGQGLEFLIYFQGNSAPDKSGLPSDRFSAERTGGSVSTLTIQRTQQEDSAVYLCASSLVSGGGNSGNTIYFGEGSWLTVV.

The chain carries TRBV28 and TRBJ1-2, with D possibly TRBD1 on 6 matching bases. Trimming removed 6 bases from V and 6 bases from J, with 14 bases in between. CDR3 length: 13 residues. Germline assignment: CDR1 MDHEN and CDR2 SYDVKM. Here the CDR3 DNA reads TGTGCCAGCAGGCTAACAGGGTTAGATGGCTACACCTTC. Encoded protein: CASRLTGLDGYTF.

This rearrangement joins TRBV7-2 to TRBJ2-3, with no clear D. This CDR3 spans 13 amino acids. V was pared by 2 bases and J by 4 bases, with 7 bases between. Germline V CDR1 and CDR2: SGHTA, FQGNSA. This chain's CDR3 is CASSLSFSDTQYF. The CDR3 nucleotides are TGTGCCAGCAGCTTAAGCTTCTCAGATACGCAGTATTTT.

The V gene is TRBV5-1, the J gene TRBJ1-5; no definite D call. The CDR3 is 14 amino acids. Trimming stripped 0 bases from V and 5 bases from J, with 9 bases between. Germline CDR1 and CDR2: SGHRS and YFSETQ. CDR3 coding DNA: TGCGCCAGCAGCTTGGTCCCCGACTATCAGCCCCAGCATTTT. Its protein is CASSLVPDYQPQHF.

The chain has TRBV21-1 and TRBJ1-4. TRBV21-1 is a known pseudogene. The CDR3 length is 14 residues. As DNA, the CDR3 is TGTGCCAGCAGTGGGGAGGGGGCTGGGGAAAAACTGTTTTTT. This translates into CASSGEGAGEKLFF.

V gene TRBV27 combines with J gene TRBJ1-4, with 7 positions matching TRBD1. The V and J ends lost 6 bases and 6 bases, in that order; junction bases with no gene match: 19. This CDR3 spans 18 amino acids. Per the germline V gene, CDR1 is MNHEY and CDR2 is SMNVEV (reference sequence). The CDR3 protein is CASRRVNRQGFYHEKLFF. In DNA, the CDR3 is TGTGCCAGCAGGCGCGTTAATAGACAGGGTTTTTATCATGAAAAACTGTTTTTT.

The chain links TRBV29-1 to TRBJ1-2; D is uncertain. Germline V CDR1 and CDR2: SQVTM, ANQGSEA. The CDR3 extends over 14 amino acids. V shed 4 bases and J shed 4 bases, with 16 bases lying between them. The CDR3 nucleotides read TGCAGCGTTGTGGCCCCCGACGGCGCCTATGGCTACACCTTC. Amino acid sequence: CSVVAPDGAYGYTF.

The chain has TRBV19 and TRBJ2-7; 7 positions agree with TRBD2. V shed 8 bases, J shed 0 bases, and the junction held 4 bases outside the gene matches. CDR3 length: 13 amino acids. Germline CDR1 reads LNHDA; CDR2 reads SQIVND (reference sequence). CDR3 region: CASVGGSSYEQYF. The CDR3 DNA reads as TGTGCCAGTGTCGGGGGGAGCTCCTACGAGCAGTACTTC.

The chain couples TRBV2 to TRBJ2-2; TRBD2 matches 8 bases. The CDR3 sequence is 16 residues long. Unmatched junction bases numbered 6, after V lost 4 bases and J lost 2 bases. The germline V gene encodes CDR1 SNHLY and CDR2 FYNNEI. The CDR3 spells CASSGESGGNTGELFF. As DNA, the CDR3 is TGTGCCAGCAGTGGGGAGAGCGGGGGTAACACCGGGGAGCTGTTTTTT.

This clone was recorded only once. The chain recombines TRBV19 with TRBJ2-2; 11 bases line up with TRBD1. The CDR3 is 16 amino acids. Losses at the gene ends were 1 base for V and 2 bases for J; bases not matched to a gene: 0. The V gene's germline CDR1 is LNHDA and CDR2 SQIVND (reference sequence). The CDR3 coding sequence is TGTGCCAGTAGTATAGGGACAGGGGGCAACACCGGGGAGCTGTTTTTT. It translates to CASSIGTGGNTGELFF.

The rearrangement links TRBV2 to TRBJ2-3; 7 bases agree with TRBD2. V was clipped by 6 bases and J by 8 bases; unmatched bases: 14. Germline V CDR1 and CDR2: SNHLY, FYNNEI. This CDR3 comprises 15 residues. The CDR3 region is CASRDRLAQRSTQYF. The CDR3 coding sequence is TGTGCCAGCAGGGATAGACTAGCACAAAGAAGTACGCAGTATTTT.

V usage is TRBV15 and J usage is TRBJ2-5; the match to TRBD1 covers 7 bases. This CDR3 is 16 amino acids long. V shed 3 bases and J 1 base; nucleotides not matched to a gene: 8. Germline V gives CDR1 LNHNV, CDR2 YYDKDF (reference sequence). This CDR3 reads CATSRANRDSQETQYF. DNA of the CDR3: TGTGCCACCAGCAGGGCTAACCGGGACAGCCAAGAGACCCAGTACTTC.

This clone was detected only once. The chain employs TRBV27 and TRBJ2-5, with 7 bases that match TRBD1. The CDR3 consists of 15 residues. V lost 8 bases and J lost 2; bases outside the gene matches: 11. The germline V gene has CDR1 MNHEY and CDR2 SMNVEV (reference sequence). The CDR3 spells CASSLGGVPQETQYF. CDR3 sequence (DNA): TGTGCCAGCTCTCTAGGGGGCGTACCTCAAGAGACCCAGTACTTC.

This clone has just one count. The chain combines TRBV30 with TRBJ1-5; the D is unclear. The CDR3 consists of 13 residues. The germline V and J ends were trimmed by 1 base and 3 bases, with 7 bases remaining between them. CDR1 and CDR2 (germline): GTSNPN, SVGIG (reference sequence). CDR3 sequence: CAWSDHVNQPQHF. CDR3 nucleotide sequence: TGTGCCTGGAGTGATCATGTCAATCAGCCCCAGCATTTT.

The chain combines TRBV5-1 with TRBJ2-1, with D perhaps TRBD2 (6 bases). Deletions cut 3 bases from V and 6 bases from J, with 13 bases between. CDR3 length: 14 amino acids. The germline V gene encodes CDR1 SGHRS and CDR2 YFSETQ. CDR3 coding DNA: TGCGCCAGCAGCTCAAGCCGGGGGACCAATGAGCAGTTCTTC. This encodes CASSSSRGTNEQFF.